These 27 T cell receptor beta chains share one sample of origin, sequenced in a study of cytomegalovirus exposure and HLA in healthy donors. Sequenced by immunoSEQ multiplex PCR; TCRdb stores in-frame clones only, minus some. This repertoire shows 200,000 to 250,000 clones, roughly 88% found once; its top ten account for more than 12%. Sequencing used PBMCs. The source of these receptors is a woman aged 25 to 39 in good health and CMV-seropositive.

The chain uses TRBV30 and TRBJ1-1, with TRBD1 identical over 7 bases. The germline V gene has CDR1 GTSNPN and CDR2 SVGIG (reference sequence). The CDR3 has 13 amino acids. Trimming at V came to 0 bases and at J to 3 bases, leaving 1 base not matched to a gene. CDR3 in amino acids: CAWSVTGDTEAFF. In DNA form, the CDR3 reads TGTGCCTGGAGTGTTACAGGGGACACTGAAGCTTTCTTT.

The chain employs TRBV14 and TRBJ2-1; TRBD2 matches 13 bases. The CDR3 is 15 amino acids. Germline-derived CDR1 and CDR2 are SGHDN and FVKESK. Losses at the gene ends were 4 bases for V and 8 bases for J; bases not matched to a gene: 5. CDR3 in amino acids: CASSLLGLAGYEQFF. Here the CDR3 DNA reads TGTGCCAGCAGCCTTCTGGGACTAGCGGGGTATGAGCAGTTCTTC.

The chain is built from TRBV6-6 and TRBJ1-4; D not certain. The CDR3 is 13 residues long. V was pared by 0 bases and J by 6 bases, with 5 bases between. CDR1 is MNHNY and CDR2 is SVGAGI in the germline V gene (reference sequence). This chain's CDR3 is CASSYSSHEKLFF. The DNA for the CDR3 is TGTGCCAGCAGTTACTCGAGCCATGAAAAACTGTTTTTT.

The V gene is TRBV4-3, the J gene TRBJ1-1; D gene ambiguous. The length of the CDR3 is 15 residues. CDR1 is LGHNA, CDR2 YSLEER, per germline. V gave up 0 bases and J gave up 0 bases, with 8 bases separating them. Written as DNA, the CDR3 is TGCGCCAGCAGCCAAGATCGTCCCGTGAACACTGAAGCTTTCTTT. Residues: CASSQDRPVNTEAFF.

The V gene is TRBV28, the J gene TRBJ2-7; 8 nucleotides agree with TRBD2. The germline V gene has CDR1 MDHEN and CDR2 SYDVKM. V gave up 6 bases and J gave up 6 bases; unmatched junction bases: 7. The CDR3 runs 13 residues. CDR3 loop: CASRRAGGAEQYF. For the CDR3, the DNA is TGTGCCAGCAGGAGGGCGGGGGGCGCCGAGCAGTACTTC.

In the case of this clone: Distinct nucleotide sequences in the sample also encode this CDR3. The rearrangement uses TRBV7-2 and TRBJ2-3; 7 bases are a match to TRBD1. Germline V lookup: CDR1 SGHTA, CDR2 FQGNSA. The CDR3 loop spans 14 amino acids. The V and J ends lost 5 bases and 1 base, in that order; junction bases with no gene match: 3. CDR3 sequence (DNA): TGTGCCAGCAGCATCGGACAGGGCACAGATACGCAGTATTTT. Amino acids: CASSIGQGTDTQYF.

This clone was detected once. The rearrangement links TRBV28 to TRBJ2-7; D may correspond to TRBD1 or TRBD2 (5 bases each). Germline CDR1 reads MDHEN; CDR2 reads SYDVKM. V was shortened by 10 bases and J by 11 bases, with 24 bases between the two germline ends. The CDR3 runs 13 residues. In nucleotides, the CDR3 is TGTGCCACCAATACAGGATTCCAACCCGGGAAGTACTTC. Protein: CATNTGFQPGKYF.

Only one count was recorded for this clone. The chain joins TRBV2 to TRBJ2-5, with 10 bases identical to TRBD2. With V trimmed by 5 bases and J by 6 bases, 18 bases remained unmatched. Per the germline V gene, CDR1 is SNHLY and CDR2 is FYNNEI. The CDR3 consists of 18 residues. The CDR3 coding sequence is TGTGCCAGCAGTCCCCCACTTCTTCTAGCGGGAGTGAAAAAGACCCAGTACTTC. Translating gives CASSPPLLLAGVKKTQYF.

CDR3 in amino acids: CASSVGRVSYEQYF. Here the CDR3 DNA reads TGTGCCAGCAGCGTAGGTAGGGTAAGCTACGAGCAGTACTTC. This chain joins TRBV9 and TRBJ2-7; D uncertain. CDR1 is SGDLS and CDR2 is YYNGEE in the germline V gene. The CDR3 is made up of 14 amino acids. Trimming cost V 0 bases and J 3 bases, with 10 bases left between them.

V is TRBV5-4 and J is TRBJ2-7; 13 bases line up with TRBD2. The CDR3 is 16 residues long. Germline V CDR1 and CDR2: SGHNT, YYREEE (reference sequence). J lost 2 bases, V lost 3 bases, and 5 bases had no gene match. This CDR3 reads CASSSGGLAGTYEQYF. CDR3 nucleotides: TGTGCCAGCAGCTCTGGGGGACTAGCGGGAACCTACGAGCAGTACTTC.

The chain combines TRBV13 with TRBJ2-3, with 7 nucleotides matching TRBD1. The CDR3 totals 16 residues. V was pared by 3 bases and J by 0 bases, with 6 bases of the junction left unmatched. The germline gives CDR1 PRHDT, CDR2 FYEKMQ (reference sequence). CDR3 in amino acids: CASSLGTVPSTDTQYF. CDR3 nucleotides: TGTGCCAGCAGCTTGGGGACAGTTCCTAGCACAGATACGCAGTATTTT.

The rearrangement joins TRBV29-1 to TRBJ2-5; possible D gene TRBD2, 6 bases. Trimming shortened V by 3 bases and J by 6 bases, and 20 bases separated the two germline ends. CDR1 and CDR2 from the germline V gene are SQVTM and ANQGSEA. The CDR3 totals 15 residues. The CDR3 bases are TGCAGCGTTGAGGAACTAGCCCCAAAACGGAAGACCCAGTACTTC. It codes for CSVEELAPKRKTQYF.

The rearrangement links TRBV28 to TRBJ2-1, with D perhaps being TRBD1 or TRBD2 (5 bases each). V was pared by 1 base and J by 5 bases, with 24 bases between. This CDR3 has 19 residues. CDR1 MDHEN and CDR2 SYDVKM come from the germline V gene. CDR3 DNA sequence: TGTGCCAGCAGTTTATTTGGTGAGGCTAGGGGACCTAAGGACAATGAGCAGTTCTTC. The encoded protein is CASSLFGEARGPKDNEQFF. The full variable domain, in which reference TRBV28 and TRBJ2-1 provide the parts outside the CDR3, is DVKVTQSSRYLVKRTGEKVFLECVQDMDHENMFWYRQDPGLGLRLIYFSYDVKMKEKGDIPEGYSVSREKKERFSLILESASTNQTSMYLCASSLFGEARGPKDNEQFFGPGTRLTVL.

This chain uses TRBV25-1 with TRBJ2-1; TRBD1 is a possible D gene (6 bases). The CDR3 has 17 amino acids. Germline V gene lookup returns CDR1 MGHDK and CDR2 SYGVNS. V lost 3 bases, J lost 7 bases, and 22 bases lay in between. The chain's CDR3 is CASSDALPRGTGNEQFF. CDR3 sequence (DNA): TGTGCCAGCAGTGATGCGTTGCCCAGGGGAACGGGTAATGAGCAGTTCTTC.

This clone was recorded only once. The genes are TRBV5-4 and TRBJ2-1, with 10 bases fitting TRBD1. Germline V gene lookup returns CDR1 SGHNT and CDR2 YYREEE (reference sequence). CDR3 size: 15 residues. Trimming removed 9 bases from V and 3 bases from J; junction bases left unmatched: 9. The CDR3 DNA reads TGTGCCACTAAGACGGGACAGGGGCTCTACAATGAGCAGTTCTTC. Protein: CATKTGQGLYNEQFF.

CDR3 amino acids: CAWSSRDRLTYEQYF. DNA for the CDR3: TGTGCCTGGAGTTCCCGGGACAGGCTAACCTACGAGCAGTACTTC. This chain connects TRBV30 to TRBJ2-7; 8 nucleotides agree with TRBD1. This CDR3 comprises 15 residues. The ends lost 2 bases at V and 2 bases at J; junction bases unmatched: 8. The germline gives CDR1 GTSNPN, CDR2 SVGIG (reference sequence).

V is TRBV6-1 and J is TRBJ2-7; D is uncertain. The CDR3 is made up of 15 amino acids. Germline V gene lookup returns CDR1 MNHNS and CDR2 SASEGT. Between the trimmed V and J ends, which lost 1 base and 0 bases, there was a span of 10 bases. The CDR3 is CASSEDPWSSYEQYF. The CDR3 DNA follows: TGTGCCAGCAGTGAAGATCCGTGGAGCTCCTACGAGCAGTACTTC.

The gene calls are TRBV4-1 and TRBJ2-7, with 8 positions matching TRBD1. This CDR3 comprises 16 residues. Per germline, CDR1 MGHRA and CDR2 YSYEKL. V lost 3 bases to trimming and J lost 2 bases; unmatched junction nucleotides: 9. The DNA for the CDR3 is TGCGCCAGCAGCCAGGCCGGGACAGGTGGTCCCTACGAGCAGTACTTC. It translates to CASSQAGTGGPYEQYF.

This clone has just one count. The chain uses TRBV7-9 and TRBJ2-7; 7 bases fit TRBD1. The germline V gene encodes CDR1 SEHNR and CDR2 FQNEAQ (reference sequence). The CDR3 covers 15 residues. J gave up 4 bases and V 5 bases, and 11 bases lay outside the gene matches. CDR3 bases: TGTGCCAGCAGCCCTCCGGGACAGAGAGCATACGAGCAGTACTTC. Protein product: CASSPPGQRAYEQYF.

This clone was seen only once. The chain uses TRBV6-5 and TRBJ1-2; perhaps TRBD1 as D (6 bases). Germline values: CDR1 MNHEY, CDR2 SVGAGI. This CDR3 is built from 13 residues. V lost 5 bases and J lost 4, with 11 bases in between. CDR3: CASSQGQLYGYTF. The CDR3 bases are TGTGCCAGCAGTCAGGGGCAACTCTATGGCTACACCTTC.

In its sample, this clone was seen a few times. The chain carries TRBV5-1 and TRBJ2-3; D remains unclear. The CDR3 runs 11 residues. Germline V gene data show CDR1 as SGHRS and CDR2 as YFSETQ. Trimming left V 4 bases short and J 2 bases short, with 2 bases between. The CDR3: CASSNTDTQYF. The DNA for the CDR3 is TGCGCCAGCAGCAACACAGATACGCAGTATTTT.

The V gene is TRBV5-4, the J gene TRBJ2-7; 13 positions agree with TRBD2. The CDR3 sequence is 16 residues long. Germline V lookup: CDR1 SGHNT, CDR2 YYREEE (reference sequence). Unmatched junction bases numbered 8, after V lost 3 bases and J lost 5 bases. In DNA, the CDR3 is TGTGCCAGCAGCTACATGGGACTAGCGGGAAACAACGAGCAGTACTTC. Its translation is CASSYMGLAGNNEQYF.

The CDR3 loop is CSPRLYNEQFF. In nucleotides, the CDR3 is TGCAGCCCACGACTCTACAATGAGCAGTTCTTC. The rearrangement links TRBV29-1 to TRBJ2-1; D not resolved. The germline CDR1 and CDR2 sequences are SQVTM and ANQGSEA. The CDR3 has 11 amino acids. The ends were cut back, 8 bases at V and 3 bases at J, with 8 bases in the middle.

The CDR3 sequence is CASSVGAPGNTIYF. In DNA form, the CDR3 reads TGCGCCAGCAGCGTAGGAGCTCCGGGAAACACCATATATTTT. The chain employs TRBV5-1 and TRBJ1-3; no reliable D call. V lost 4 bases and J lost 4, with 12 bases in between. CDR3 size: 14 residues. CDR1 and CDR2 from the germline V gene are SGHRS and YFSETQ.

This clone was recorded once. CDR3 bases: TGTGCCAGCAGCCGGGACAGGGGTAGCGAGCAGTTCTTC. This gives the protein CASSRDRGSEQFF. V and J are TRBV27 and TRBJ2-1, with 10 positions matching TRBD1. Germline CDR1 and CDR2: MNHEY and SMNVEV (reference sequence). With V trimmed by 6 bases and J by 10 bases, 6 bases remained unmatched. There are 13 residues in the CDR3.

This clone has only a few counts. This chain uses TRBV29-1 with TRBJ1-1, with D uncertain. The CDR3 runs to 11 residues. Germline CDR1 is SQVTM and CDR2 is ANQGSEA. Trimming pared 6 bases from V and 1 base from J, leaving 6 bases between. CDR3 bases: TGCAGCGTGGGAACGAACACTGAAGCTTTCTTT. Translation gives CSVGTNTEAFF. The full variable domain, completed using reference TRBV29-1 and TRBJ1-1, is SAVISQKPSRDICQRGTSLTIQCQVDSQVTMMFWYRQQPGQSLTLIATANQGSEATYESGFVIDKFPISRPNLTFSTLTVSNMSPEDSSIYLCSVGTNTEAFFGQGTRLTVV.

The chain employs TRBV29-1 and TRBJ1-2; 9 bases line up with TRBD1. This CDR3 comprises 13 residues. The V gene's germline CDR1 is SQVTM and CDR2 ANQGSEA. The V segment lost 7 bases and the J segment 1 base; nucleotides outside the gene matches: 4. The CDR3 region is CSAGTGSNYGYTF. The DNA for the CDR3 is TGCAGCGCCGGGACAGGGAGTAACTATGGCTACACCTTC.